This is a list of T cell receptor beta chains from one sample in a study of T cell repertoires in cytomegalovirus infection. Antigens for these TCRs are unknown. MiXCR, applied by TCRdb to the reads, yields one record per CDR3 protein. The sample carries around 340,000 distinct CDR3 sequences, just under 30% recorded once. Sequences were derived from cultured PBMCs, sampled from culture after CMV antigen stimulation. The receptors here all came from a human donor in good health (CMV status not recorded). Some clones in this sample may be carry-over from other donors' samples. Both conserved end residues are part of each CDR3. Fields, in order: CDR3 protein, J gene, V gene.

CDSSLDGIQGAVYGYTF | TRBJ1-2 | TRBV7-8
CASSPPGTATTDTQYF | TRBJ2-3 | TRBV7-2
CASSPTRLHGTGELFF | TRBJ2-2 | TRBV7-8
CASSLQGGNEQFF | TRBJ2-1 | TRBV5-4
CASSFGTPNIQYF | TRBJ2-4 | TRBV7-2
CASSLAGAGNQPQHF | TRBJ1-5 | TRBV12-3/TRBV12-4
CASSSGDHIREETQYF | TRBJ2-5 | TRBV27
CSARDLGARGNTIYF | TRBJ1-3 | TRBV20-1
CASSLGQGTGGANVLTF | TRBJ2-6 | TRBV7-9
CASSSGVFRADTQYF | TRBJ2-3 | TRBV11-2
CASSQSVVAGGPGEQYF | TRBJ2-7 | TRBV4-1
CASSPRIAGESTGELFF | TRBJ2-2 | TRBV18
CAISRQGETRLRETQYF | TRBJ2-5 | TRBV27
CASSQNDMTNTGELFF | TRBJ2-2 | TRBV18
CASSLSSGGRAPLRSYNEQFF | TRBJ2-1 | TRBV27
CATSRGGGQGITDTQYF | TRBJ2-3 | TRBV24-1
CASSPGTAYEQFF | TRBJ2-1 | TRBV7-9
CASSLPTTNTEAFF | TRBJ1-1 | TRBV11-1
CASRPTGGPQHF | TRBJ1-5 | TRBV28
CASSPGGASTEAFF | TRBJ1-1 | TRBV12-3/TRBV12-4
CASSEASGAHNEQFF | TRBJ2-1 | TRBV6-4
CASSIRSGTSTTDTQYF | TRBJ2-3 | TRBV19
CASSLQLAGYNEQFF | TRBJ2-1 | TRBV5-4
CASSLNPSGSLAGELFF | TRBJ2-2 | TRBV7-9
CAISELAGGRETQYF | TRBJ2-5 | TRBV10-3
CASSLSEVSGANVLTF | TRBJ2-6 | TRBV7-9
CASSLLEYDYGYTF | TRBJ1-2 | TRBV12-3/TRBV12-4
CASSIRGSVSGNQPQHF | TRBJ1-5 | TRBV19
CASRAPSGTQGGTDTQYF | TRBJ2-3 | TRBV2
CASSQVGRGDYEQYF | TRBJ2-7 | TRBV14
CASSQDRAGGSYNEQFF | TRBJ2-1 | TRBV2
CASRMRTGATGELFF | TRBJ2-2 | TRBV12-3/TRBV12-4
CASSSRGLSFSGNTIYF | TRBJ1-3 | TRBV7-6
CASSQDLSHTYYGYTF | TRBJ1-2 | TRBV4-1
CASSFHNSNYGYTF | TRBJ1-2 | TRBV7-8
CASSPPVNTEAFF | TRBJ1-1 | TRBV7-9
CASIQGPRETQYF | TRBJ2-5 | TRBV6-2/TRBV6-3
CASNLASSYEQYF | TRBJ2-7 | TRBV5-5
CASTSFGTAAGGNQPQHF | TRBJ1-5 | TRBV6-1
CASSFGLSGGLLDGYTF | TRBJ1-2 | TRBV27
CSARVTGAAETQYF | TRBJ2-5 | TRBV20-1
CASSPRLDLTYTDTQYF | TRBJ2-3 | TRBV7-4
CSAPKLGNTEAFF | TRBJ1-1 | TRBV20-1